This TCR beta chain emerged from a study of cytomegalovirus exposure and HLA in healthy donors. The study, taken as a whole, reports: Apart from CMV serostatus, no immune exposure information was available.

Nominally healthy donors provided the samples, though records likely missed some immune exposures. The CDR3 spans 14 residues. CDR1 and CDR2 (germline): MDHEN, SYDVKM. Trimming left V 6 bases short and J 0 bases short, with 8 bases between. The PCR made use of 60 Vbeta and 13 Jbeta primers. In the original processing: It was a later analysis that counted about 80 million unique TCR beta chains, of which 9 million to 13 million were shared. This table comes from immunoSEQ multiplex PCR, and its TCRdb copy is limited to in-frame clones, with some not included. Clone size and the V and J calls come from that table; the DNA yielded D and trimming. The table includes 150,000 to 200,000 clones, about 80% detected once. Comment on this clone: Its cognate antigen is unknown.

The clonotype originates from a woman aged 45-60 years in good health and CMV-seronegative. Sequenced input: PBMCs. The genes are TRBV28 and TRBJ2-2, with D uncertain. The CDR3 sequence: CASSPLSNTGELFF. The CDR3 nucleotides read TGTGCCAGCAGCCCACTATCGAACACCGGGGAGCTGTTTTTT.